Each of the 3 T cell receptor beta chains below was sequenced from the same sample in a study of T cells in localized non-small cell lung cancer. This table comes from immunoSEQ multiplex PCR, and its TCRdb copy is limited to in-frame clones, with some not included. The sample records some 64,000 clones, roughly 76% being singletons. Sequenced here: PBMCs, sampled before any cancer treatment. Source of these receptors: a man aged 40 to 75 with stage II lung adenocarcinoma.

The V call is TRBV6-1, the J call TRBJ2-1, with D possibly matching TRBD2 (6 bases). Germline CDR1 is MNHNS and CDR2 is SASEGT. V gave up 4 bases and J gave up 2 bases, with 15 bases separating them. The CDR3 is 16 amino acids. CDR3: CASSGVVGGTYNEQFF. CDR3 in DNA: TGTGCCAGCAGTGGGGTGGTGGGCGGGACCTACAATGAGCAGTTCTTC.

J is TRBJ2-3 and V is TRBV10-3; possibly TRBD1 for D (6 bases). Trimming cost V 0 bases and J 2 bases, with 12 bases left between them. CDR1 and CDR2 (germline): ENHRY, SYGVKD. The CDR3 length is 16 residues. As DNA, the CDR3 is TGTGCCATCAGTGAGTCGGGACATTCCCTCACAGATACGCAGTATTTT. It is translated as CAISESGHSLTDTQYF.

The rearrangement joins TRBV18 to TRBJ1-3; D is ambiguous. CDR1 and CDR2 (germline): KGHSH, LQKENI. V lost 2 bases and J lost 4, with 9 bases in between. This CDR3 region has 14 residues. The CDR3 region has the DNA TGTGCCAGCTCACCAAGCAGTACGGGAAACACCATATATTTT. As protein: CASSPSSTGNTIYF.